A selection of T cell receptor beta chains follows, all from one sample in a study of T cells in Graves' hyperthyroidism and ophthalmopathy. TCRdb re-called the multiplex PCR reads with MiXCR, one entry per CDR3 protein. Here the sample spans more than 300,000 distinct CDR3 sequences, approximately 18% being singletons. Material for sequencing was blood. These receptors were collected from a woman between 25 and 40 years old with Graves' hyperthyroidism that later progressed to Graves' ophthalmopathy. Each CDR3 is given without its conserved first and last residue.

v_gene	j_gene	CDR3aa
TRBV6-5	TRBJ1-1	ASSYSRVYTEAF
TRBV20-1	TRBJ2-2	SARDRSGRGPGELF
TRBV2	TRBJ2-5	ASRAGTGRETQY
TRBV29-1	TRBJ1-1	SVPAAVAEAF
TRBV7-2	TRBJ1-1	ASSLSRGSAF
TRBV20-1	TRBJ2-5	SADRASGRARETQY
TRBV7-2	TRBJ2-7	ASSLEGLATPYEQY
TRBV6-2/TRBV6-3	TRBJ2-1	ASQVSHEQF
TRBV28	TRBJ2-1	ASISSGITRSYNEQF
TRBV29-1	TRBJ2-7	SVEWAVQGGPYEQY
TRBV2	TRBJ1-2	ASRRVLTDYGYT
TRBV30	TRBJ1-4	AWSRDSLATNEKLF
TRBV25-1	TRBJ2-3	ASSEIFGEGTQY
TRBV6-2/TRBV6-3	TRBJ1-2	ASSYGDAYGYT
TRBV7-9	TRBJ1-1	ASIPRASSNTEAF
TRBV27	TRBJ2-3	ASSSPASGGTDTQY
TRBV11-2	TRBJ2-3	ASSIYADTQY
TRBV18	TRBJ2-4	ASSPGNRDIQY
TRBV12-3/TRBV12-4	TRBJ2-3	ASSTSQRGWADTQY
TRBV6-1	TRBJ1-5	ASTGDLNEPQH
TRBV27	TRBJ2-1	ASSPGGRLNEQF
TRBV6-1	TRBJ1-1	ASTSGSEAF
TRBV6-1	TRBJ1-3	ASRGPDRGSSGNTIY
TRBV13	TRBJ1-2	ASSYGYT
TRBV27	TRBJ1-2	ASSPWVYYGYT
TRBV10-2	TRBJ2-7	ASSDVSGGGGEQY
TRBV2	TRBJ2-7	ASSVRGQGNEQY
TRBV27	TRBJ1-5	ASSLSWDGRNQPQH
TRBV4-1	TRBJ2-1	ASSQDRTSANEQF
TRBV28	TRBJ1-4	ASSPYRGREYTTNEKLF
TRBV27	TRBJ1-5	ASRRGYSNQPQH
TRBV19	TRBJ2-1	ASSGQGVFWNEQF
TRBV5-8	TRBJ2-3	ASSLAGRGTDTQY
TRBV24-1	TRBJ2-2	ATSDVSGELF
TRBV20-1	TRBJ2-3	SAPVSGTGDTQY
TRBV11-3	TRBJ2-1	ASSPRGGNEQF
TRBV27	TRBJ1-5	ASSQWTGDGNQPQH